This entry features one TCR beta chain sequence. Authors' methods: The authors estimated nucleated cell counts from reference gene primer amplification. Profiling relied on immunoSEQ multiplex PCR, and the TCRdb table lists in-frame clones only, not all of them. The V and J calls and clone size come from that table; D and trimming were worked out from the DNA. The repertoire holds approximately 410,000 clones, with 86% as singletons. The CDR3 has 15 amino acids. V lost 5 bases, J lost 2 bases, and 13 bases lay in between. Germline V gene sequence: CDR1 MDHEN, CDR2 SYDVKM. This specimen belongs to a study of blood T cell repertoires in COVID-19. Across the study: Whether acute or convalescent, the COVID-19 samples came from the United States, Italy and Spain. PBMCs, B-cell-depleted T cells, or T cells provided the cDNA or gDNA that made up the material.

This receptor was taken from a woman in her thirties with active or convalescent COVID-19. Input material: peripheral blood. The V call is TRBV28, the J call TRBJ1-5; tentative D call: TRBD1 (6 bases). CDR3 nucleotide sequence: TGTGCCAGCAGTCCCCCGGCAGGGGGCAATCAGCCCCAGCATTTT. Translated: CASSPPAGGNQPQHF.